Listed below are T cell receptor beta chains from one sample, sequenced in a study of blood T cell repertoires in COVID-19. Libraries were prepared by immunoSEQ multiplex PCR; TCRdb keeps only in-frame clonotypes and omits some of them. This sample has under 300,000 clones; roughly 79% occur once, and the top ten carry approximately 15%. The sample taken for sequencing was PBMCs or T cells enriched from blood (not recorded which). All receptors derive from a man aged 35-49 years who had recovered from COVID-19. Each CDR3 is given with its conserved first and last residue. A D gene is named only where the DNA matches it firmly. Clone size is given for some rows only: seen once, a few or many times, or a class if the clone is expanded.

d_gene: TRBD2
j_gene: TRBJ2-7
v_gene: TRBV7-9
abundance: -
CDR3aa: CASSSFGTAGDEQYF
CDR3nt: TGTGCCAGCAGCTCCTTTGGGACTGCGGGGGACGAGCAGTACTTC

d_gene: TRBD2
j_gene: TRBJ2-5
v_gene: TRBV5-4
abundance: -
CDR3aa: CASSRAGPGETQYF
CDR3nt: TGTGCCAGCAGCCGAGCGGGACCAGGGGAGACCCAGTACTTC

d_gene: -
j_gene: TRBJ1-1
v_gene: TRBV7-3
abundance: -
CDR3aa: CASTPTAGGQAFF
CDR3nt: TGTGCCAGCACCCCTACAGCCGGGGGGCAAGCTTTCTTT

d_gene: -
j_gene: TRBJ1-1
v_gene: TRBV18
abundance: -
CDR3aa: CASSPVLGQEVNTEAFF
CDR3nt: TGTGCCAGCTCACCTGTCCTGGGGCAAGAGGTGAACACTGAAGCTTTCTTT

d_gene: -
j_gene: TRBJ2-1
v_gene: TRBV25-1
abundance: -
CDR3aa: CASQLDGEEFF
CDR3nt: TGTGCCAGCCAACTCGACGGGGAGGAGTTCTTC

d_gene: TRBD1
j_gene: TRBJ2-1
v_gene: TRBV7-2
abundance: -
CDR3aa: CASSPTGQLYNEQFF
CDR3nt: TGTGCCAGCAGCCCAACGGGACAGCTATACAATGAGCAGTTCTTC

d_gene: -
j_gene: TRBJ1-5
v_gene: TRBV7-8
abundance: once
CDR3aa: CASSLEGGGSNQPQHF
CDR3nt: TGTGCCAGCAGCTTAGAGGGGGGGGGAAGCAATCAGCCCCAGCATTTT

d_gene: -
j_gene: TRBJ1-2
v_gene: TRBV28
abundance: once
CDR3aa: CASREGGHGYTF
CDR3nt: TGTGCCAGCAGGGAGGGGGGGCATGGCTACACCTTC

d_gene: -
j_gene: TRBJ1-3
v_gene: TRBV19
abundance: -
CDR3aa: CASTQGSLFSGNTIYF
CDR3nt: TGTGCCAGTACCCAGGGATCACTATTCTCTGGAAACACCATATATTTT

d_gene: -
j_gene: TRBJ1-3
v_gene: TRBV5-6
abundance: -
CDR3aa: CASSFSPLGAGNTIYF
CDR3nt: TGTGCCAGCAGCTTTTCCCCCCTTGGAGCTGGAAACACCATATATTTT

d_gene: TRBD2
j_gene: TRBJ2-1
v_gene: TRBV27
abundance: -
CDR3aa: CASSSLAAYNEQFF
CDR3nt: TGTGCCAGCAGTTCGCTAGCGGCCTACAATGAGCAGTTCTTC

d_gene: -
j_gene: TRBJ1-1
v_gene: TRBV18
abundance: -
CDR3aa: CASSPLGHLMNTEAFF
CDR3nt: TGTGCCAGCTCACCACTCGGACACCTAATGAACACTGAAGCTTTCTTT

d_gene: -
j_gene: TRBJ2-1
v_gene: TRBV4-3
abundance: few
CDR3aa: CASSQGLLAESEQFF
CDR3nt: TGCGCCAGCAGCCAAGGGTTATTGGCAGAATCTGAGCAGTTCTTC

d_gene: -
j_gene: TRBJ1-6
v_gene: TRBV4-2
abundance: -
CDR3aa: CASSGDIPILSNSPLHF
CDR3nt: TGTGCCAGCAGCGGGGACATCCCAATCCTTTCGAATTCACCCCTCCACTTT

d_gene: TRBD2
j_gene: TRBJ2-3
v_gene: TRBV29-1
abundance: once
CDR3aa: CSVVTSGGPTDTQYF
CDR3nt: TGCAGCGTTGTGACTAGCGGGGGGCCCACAGATACGCAGTATTTT

d_gene: -
j_gene: TRBJ2-7
v_gene: TRBV6-5
abundance: -
CDR3aa: CASLVMPSGDEQYF
CDR3nt: TGTGCCAGCCTTGTGATGCCCTCCGGGGACGAGCAGTACTTC

d_gene: -
j_gene: TRBJ2-3
v_gene: TRBV10-3
abundance: -
CDR3aa: CATRVMGPTDTQYF
CDR3nt: TGTGCCACCCGGGTGATGGGGCCCACAGATACGCAGTATTTT

d_gene: TRBD1
j_gene: TRBJ2-4
v_gene: TRBV7-3
abundance: once
CDR3aa: CASSWDRQNIQYF
CDR3nt: TGTGCCAGCAGCTGGGACAGACAAAACATTCAGTACTTC

d_gene: -
j_gene: TRBJ2-4
v_gene: TRBV11-2
abundance: -
CDR3aa: CASSGTRADPYF
CDR3nt: TGTGCCAGCAGCGGAACACGAGCGGACCCGTACTTC

d_gene: -
j_gene: TRBJ2-1
v_gene: TRBV19
abundance: -
CDR3aa: CASRPIAATGKNEQFF
CDR3nt: TGTGCCAGTAGACCCATAGCGGCCACCGGGAAGAATGAGCAGTTCTTC

d_gene: TRBD2
j_gene: TRBJ2-1
v_gene: TRBV27
abundance: once
CDR3aa: CASSTRGTSGGTSSYNEQFF
CDR3nt: TGTGCCAGCAGTACAAGGGGCACTAGCGGGGGGACCAGCTCCTACAATGAGCAGTTCTTC

d_gene: -
j_gene: TRBJ1-1
v_gene: TRBV4-2
abundance: -
CDR3aa: CASSRSGGTEAFF
CDR3nt: TGTGCCAGCAGCCGATCTGGAGGCACTGAAGCTTTCTTT

d_gene: TRBD1
j_gene: TRBJ1-2
v_gene: TRBV29-1
abundance: -
CDR3aa: CSVQTGTVLGYTF
CDR3nt: TGCAGCGTGCAGACCGGGACAGTTCTTGGCTACACCTTC

d_gene: -
j_gene: TRBJ2-7
v_gene: TRBV18
abundance: once
CDR3aa: CASSQGASPEREQYF
CDR3nt: TGTGCCAGCTCACAGGGAGCTAGCCCGGAGAGGGAGCAGTACTTC

d_gene: -
j_gene: TRBJ2-7
v_gene: TRBV9
abundance: -
CDR3aa: CASSVDSSSYEQYF
CDR3nt: TGTGCCAGCAGCGTAGATAGCAGCTCCTACGAGCAGTACTTC

d_gene: TRBD1
j_gene: TRBJ1-2
v_gene: TRBV4-1
abundance: -
CDR3aa: CASSPPTGRNYGYTF
CDR3nt: TGCGCCAGCAGCCCACCGACAGGGAGGAACTATGGCTACACCTTC

d_gene: -
j_gene: TRBJ2-1
v_gene: TRBV7-3
abundance: -
CDR3aa: CASSSSVNEQFF
CDR3nt: TGTGCCAGCTCGTCTAGTGTTAATGAGCAGTTCTTC